Each of the 20 T cell receptor beta chains below was sequenced from the same sample in a study of beta chain features in type 1 diabetes. The entirety of the isolated RNA underwent reverse transcription, so expressed TCRB transcripts were sequenced. The data were produced by immunoSEQ multiplex PCR, yet TCRdb's version contains in-frame clones alone and is incomplete. The profile covers around 240,000 clones, with 68% appearing a single time and about 0.05% taken by the ten largest. The sample taken for sequencing was naive CD4+ T cells from blood. The receptors originated from a man aged 25-45 years in good health.

Worth noting for this clone: This specimen includes other DNA sequences encoding the same CDR3. The V gene is TRBV29-1, the J gene TRBJ2-5, with no clear D. V was cut by 4 bases and J by 2 bases, with 8 bases left in between. The length of the CDR3 is 12 residues. The V gene's germline CDR1 is SQVTM and CDR2 ANQGSEA. The CDR3 bases are TGCAGCGTTGGAGGCAGTCAAGAGACCCAGTACTTC. Its translation is CSVGGSQETQYF.

This chain connects TRBV7-9 to TRBJ1-5; 8 bases are a match to TRBD1. The trim removed 5 bases at V and 7 bases at J, leaving 4 bases unmatched. Germline values: CDR1 SEHNR, CDR2 FQNEAQ (reference sequence). This CDR3 contains 13 residues. CDR3 residues: CASSQGADQPQHF. In nucleotides, the CDR3 is TGTGCCAGCAGCCAGGGGGCTGACCAGCCCCAGCATTTT.

The rearrangement joins TRBV6-6 to TRBJ2-7; D is undetermined. The CDR3 consists of 14 residues. V was trimmed by 5 bases and J by 3 bases, leaving 14 bases between them. Germline V gene data show CDR1 as MNHNY and CDR2 as SVGAGI (reference sequence). Here the CDR3 reads CASSKTTGSYEQYF. DNA of the CDR3: TGTGCCAGCAGTAAGACGACGGGTAGCTACGAGCAGTACTTC.

This clone showed up just a few times. The CDR3 loop is CAWGAPADTQYF. The CDR3 coding sequence is TGTGCCTGGGGGGCCCCGGCAGATACGCAGTATTTT. The rearrangement joins TRBV30 to TRBJ2-3, with D tentatively TRBD1 (5 bases). This CDR3 is 12 amino acids long. Germline assignment: CDR1 GTSNPN and CDR2 SVGIG (reference sequence). With 5 bases removed from V and 4 bases from J, the gap between germline ends came to 10 bases. The variable domain in full, completed from reference TRBV30 and TRBJ2-3, reads SQTIHQWPATLVQPVGSPLSLECTVEGTSNPNLYWYRQAAGRGLQLLFYSVGIGQISSEVPQNLSASRPQDRQFILSSKKLLLSDSGFYLCAWGAPADTQYFGPGTRLTVL.

The V call is TRBV7-2, the J call TRBJ2-3; the D gene is possibly TRBD2 (10 bases). Trimming removed 2 bases from V and 7 bases from J, with 28 bases in between. The length of the CDR3 is 19 residues. In germline, CDR1 is SGHTA, CDR2 FQGNSA. The CDR3 reads CASSLPGQGSGRERNTQYF. The CDR3, as DNA: TGTGCCAGCAGCTTACCGGGACAGGGAAGCGGGAGGGAAAGAAATACGCAGTATTTT.

This clone appeared a few times. The chain carries TRBV10-3 and TRBJ2-1; 9 nucleotides line up with TRBD2. V dropped 4 bases and J dropped 0; count of bases not matched to a gene: 7. Per the germline V gene, CDR1 is ENHRY and CDR2 is SYGVKD. The CDR3 loop spans 17 amino acids. Here the CDR3 reads CAISVLAGMSSYNEQFF. The CDR3 coding sequence is TGTGCCATCAGTGTTCTAGCGGGAATGAGCTCCTACAATGAGCAGTTCTTC.

The CDR3 here is CASSSSGRAVDTQYF. The CDR3, as DNA: TGTGCCAGCAGCTCTAGCGGGAGGGCGGTAGATACGCAGTATTTT. The chain has TRBV11-2 and TRBJ2-3; 12 bases agree with TRBD2. Germline V CDR1 and CDR2: SGHAT, FQNNGV. V dropped 4 bases and J dropped 5; count of bases not matched to a gene: 4. The CDR3 is 15 amino acids.

V and J are TRBV6-5 and TRBJ2-3, with D perhaps TRBD1 or TRBD2 (6 bases each). The V and J ends lost 8 bases and 0 bases respectively, with 9 bases between them. The CDR3 runs 13 residues. Germline lookup yields CDR1 MNHEY and CDR2 SVGAGI. CDR3 coding DNA: TGTGCCAGCGTCGGGGGCAGCACAGATACGCAGTATTTT. Its translation: CASVGGSTDTQYF.

The chain carries TRBV28 and TRBJ2-7; possible D gene TRBD1, 6 bases. The CDR3 is 15 amino acids. Germline V gene lookup returns CDR1 MDHEN and CDR2 SYDVKM. Trimming took off 6 bases at V and 3 bases at J, with 18 bases between the two ends. DNA of the CDR3: TGTGCCAGCAGGGGAACTATAGGACAGCTCTACGAGCAGTACTTC. It is translated as CASRGTIGQLYEQYF.

The rearrangement uses TRBV30 and TRBJ1-1; 7 bases fit TRBD1. The CDR3 length is 16 residues. Trimming took 0 bases from V and 7 from J; bases not matched to a gene: 14. Germline loops: CDR1 GTSNPN, CDR2 SVGIG (reference sequence). CDR3 loop: CAWSVPPRGQVHEAFF. CDR3 nucleotides: TGTGCCTGGAGTGTCCCTCCAAGGGGGCAGGTCCATGAAGCTTTCTTT.

The chain joins TRBV13 to TRBJ2-1; 10 bases align to TRBD2. J was trimmed by 6 bases and V by 7 bases; bases with no gene match: 6. Germline CDR1 reads PRHDT; CDR2 reads FYEKMQ (reference sequence). This CDR3 is built from 14 residues. CDR3 coding DNA: TGTGCCAGCACTAGCGGGAGTGCGCGCAATGAGCAGTTCTTC. This sequence encodes CASTSGSARNEQFF.

The rearrangement joins TRBV2 to TRBJ2-1; 8 nucleotides agree with TRBD2. This CDR3 region has 14 residues. CDR1 SNHLY and CDR2 FYNNEI come from the germline V gene. V lost 8 bases and J lost 2; bases outside the gene matches: 5. The CDR3 DNA sequence: TGTGCCAGCTGTTACGGGGGGGCCTACAATGAGCAGTTCTTC. It specifies CASCYGGAYNEQFF.

The gene calls are TRBV29-1 and TRBJ2-2; maybe TRBD1 (8 bases). This CDR3 region has 13 residues. Trimming left V 8 bases short and J 6 bases short, with 16 bases between. CDR1 and CDR2 (germline): SQVTM, ANQGSEA. Here the CDR3 DNA reads TGCAGCAGCGGGACAGGAGCCGCCGGGGAGCTGTTTTTT. Translating it yields CSSGTGAAGELFF.

This clone was picked up a small number of times. The chain uses TRBV29-1 and TRBJ1-5; 7 bases map to TRBD1. Trimming at V came to 6 bases and at J to 6 bases, leaving 8 bases not matched to a gene. Germline values: CDR1 SQVTM, CDR2 ANQGSEA. This CDR3 region has 13 residues. The CDR3 reads CSVGEGASQPQHF. In nucleotides, the CDR3 is TGCAGCGTGGGGGAGGGGGCAAGTCAGCCCCAGCATTTT.

Only a few counts were recorded for this clone. CDR3 in amino acids: CAWGALGAGTEAFF. CDR3 DNA: TGTGCCTGGGGGGCCTTGGGGGCAGGCACTGAAGCTTTCTTT. The chain joins TRBV30 to TRBJ1-1; D is perhaps TRBD1 (6 bases). The CDR3 spans 14 residues. Germline lookup yields CDR1 GTSNPN and CDR2 SVGIG (reference sequence). Trimming cost V 5 bases and J 4 bases, with 17 bases left between them.

In the case of this clone: Other DNA sequences in this specimen translate into the identical CDR3. The CDR3 DNA follows: TGCGCCAGCAGCTTGGAGGCGGAGACCCAGTACTTC. Translation gives CASSLEAETQYF. The chain has TRBV5-1 and TRBJ2-5; no clear D gene. Germline V gene lookup returns CDR1 SGHRS and CDR2 YFSETQ. Trimming shortened V by 0 bases and J by 5 bases, and 5 bases separated the two germline ends. This CDR3 contains 12 residues.

This clone was counted a few times. In DNA, the CDR3 is TGTGCCAGCAGTTTACTAGCGGGAATAGGCAATGAGCAGTTCTTC. Translating gives CASSLLAGIGNEQFF. The rearrangement joins TRBV21-1 to TRBJ2-1; the table gives TRBD2 as D, unverified against the DNA. TRBV21-1 represents a pseudogene. CDR3 length: 15 residues.

This rearrangement joins TRBV29-1 to TRBJ1-1, with 8 bases matching TRBD1. With V trimmed by 7 bases and J by 0 bases, 4 bases remained unmatched. Germline V lookup: CDR1 SQVTM, CDR2 ANQGSEA. There are 13 residues in the CDR3. CDR3 sequence reads: CSGRDRLNTEAFF. For the CDR3, the DNA is TGCAGCGGCCGGGACAGGTTGAACACTGAAGCTTTCTTT.

The rearrangement uses TRBV14 and TRBJ1-1; D is possibly TRBD1 (5 bases). Trimming removed 4 bases at V and 5 bases at J, with 14 bases between. This CDR3 has 14 amino acids. Germline CDR1 SGHDN, CDR2 FVKESK. In nucleotides, the CDR3 is TGTGCCAGCAGCCGCCCTGGGGGAGAGACTGAAGCTTTCTTT. Its protein product is CASSRPGGETEAFF.

This clone was counted between two and nine times. J is TRBJ2-1 and V is TRBV7-9; D perhaps matches TRBD2 (5 bases). CDR1 SEHNR and CDR2 FQNEAQ come from the germline V gene (reference sequence). This CDR3 spans 16 amino acids. V was cut by 5 bases and J by 4 bases, with 18 bases left in between. Here the CDR3 reads CASSPRGGQSYNEQFF. CDR3 DNA: TGTGCCAGCAGCCCCCGGGGTGGGCAGTCTTACAATGAGCAGTTCTTC. Full variable domain (rest looked up from reference TRBV7-9 and TRBJ2-1): DTGVSQNPRHKITKRGQNVTFRCDPISEHNRLYWYRQTLGQGPEFLTYFQNEAQLEKSRLLSDRFSAERPKGSFSTLEIQRTEQGDSAMYLCASSPRGGQSYNEQFFGPGTRLTVL.